These T cell receptor beta chains were read from a single sample in a study of shared T cell receptors in the human thymus. Sequencing was performed with immunoSEQ multiplex PCR; in TCRdb, only in-frame clones are kept and a portion is missing. The data contain 600,000 to 900,000 clones, roughly 88% of them singletons. The sample also formed part of further work on human thymus T cells.

Source material: thymocytes. These receptors all come from a girl under two years old with a congenital heart defect. The CDR3 runs from the conserved cysteine through the conserved F or W. The D gene is left open where the match is weak. A clone size is listed for some rows: how often the clone was seen (once, few, many), or a class if it is expanded.

J | D | size | V | DNA | CDR3
TRBJ1-1 | . | . | TRBV5-1 | TGCGCCAGCAGCTTGGCCTGGGCCCCGACCGGTGAAGCTTTCTTT | CASSLAWAPTGEAFF
TRBJ2-7 | TRBD1 | . | TRBV7-2 | TGTGCCAGCACCAAGACAGGGGTTGGGGCTCCCTACGAGCAGTACTTC | CASTKTGVGAPYEQYF
TRBJ2-1 | TRBD1 | . | TRBV2 | TGTGCCAGCAGTATAGGACAGGTTCGCTCGACCGGCTCCTACAATGAGCAGTTCTTC | CASSIGQVRSTGSYNEQFF
TRBJ1-1 | . | . | TRBV5-6 | TGTGCCAGCAGCTTGGGGGGGAGGGGCACTGAAGCTTTCTTT | CASSLGGRGTEAFF
TRBJ1-2 | TRBD1 | . | TRBV14 | TGTGCCAGCAGCCGAACCTCCGGGACAGGGAATGGCTACACCTTC | CASSRTSGTGNGYTF
TRBJ2-3 | . | . | TRBV2 | TGTGCCAGCAGTGAAGCGCGGTCGGCAATCCCAGATACGCAGTATTTT | CASSEARSAIPDTQYF
TRBJ1-3 | . | . | TRBV6-6 | TGTGCCAGCAGTTACCCCCCCAGCAGGTCTGGAAACACCATATATTTT | CASSYPPSRSGNTIYF
TRBJ2-1 | TRBD2 | . | TRBV18 | TGTGCCAGCTCACCCGGGGCCCCGGGGGGGTTTAATGAGCAGTTCTTC | CASSPGAPGGFNEQFF
TRBJ1-1 | . | . | TRBV4-1 | TGCGCCAGCAGCCAAGATCAGGCAGATGTACCTGAAGCTTTCTTT | CASSQDQADVPEAFF
TRBJ1-1 | TRBD1 | . | TRBV19 | TGTGCCAGTAGTATGGTTTTTCGTTTCGGAGGGGGCAAGGACACTGAAGCTTTCTTT | CASSMVFRFGGGKDTEAFF
TRBJ1-2 | TRBD1 | . | TRBV28 | TGTGCCAGCAGTTTATGGGGCCTTTTATCGGGACAGGGGCGAAACTATGGCTACACCTTC | CASSLWGLLSGQGRNYGYTF
TRBJ2-1 | . | . | TRBV6-5 | TGTGCCAGCAGTTACGGAGGGGGCAGGAATGAGCAGTTCTTC | CASSYGGGRNEQFF
TRBJ2-2 | TRBD1 | . | TRBV7-2 | TGTGCCAGCAGCGCAACACCGACAGGGGCCGGGGAGCTGTTTTTT | CASSATPTGAGELFF
TRBJ1-5 | . | . | TRBV6-1 | TGTGCCAGCAGTATTAAGGACAGCCTACAGCCCCAGCATTTT | CASSIKDSLQPQHF
TRBJ1-1 | . | . | TRBV6-1 | TGTGCCGGCCGGTGGCGGACAGCCTCCTCTGAAGCTTTCTTT | CAGRWRTASSEAFF
TRBJ1-1 | TRBD1 | . | TRBV29-1 | TGCAGCGTCTACAGGGGATTGAACACTGAAGCTTTCTTT | CSVYRGLNTEAFF
TRBJ2-2 | . | . | TRBV19 | TGTGCCAGTGCCCGAAGACATATCCGAACCGGGGAGCTGTTTTTT | CASARRHIRTGELFF
TRBJ1-2 | . | . | TRBV6-4 | TGTGCCAGCAGTGACTCGAGCGGGGGGTCTGTTTATGGCTACACCTTC | CASSDSSGGSVYGYTF
TRBJ2-2 | TRBD2 | . | TRBV5-1 | TGCGCCAGCAGCCCGGGGACTAGCGACGACACCGGGGAGCTGTTTTTT | CASSPGTSDDTGELFF
TRBJ1-3 | . | once | TRBV6-6 | TGTGCCAGCAGCCTCCCCCGGGGGACTGGAAACACCATATATTTT | CASSLPRGTGNTIYF
TRBJ1-2 | . | few | TRBV18 | TGTGCCAGCTCACCACTGAGGGAAGCTAACTATGGCTACACCTTC | CASSPLREANYGYTF
TRBJ2-5 | . | . | TRBV7-2 | TGTGCCAGCAGCCCAGGAGGGGGGGGCCCGGGGACCCAGTACTTC | CASSPGGGGPGTQYF
TRBJ1-6 | . | . | TRBV6-1 | TGTGCCAGCAGCTTGGGGGGGAGCTATAATTCACCCCTCCACTTT | CASSLGGSYNSPLHF
TRBJ1-1 | TRBD1 | . | TRBV12-5 | TGTGCTAGTGGTTTATGGTCGGGACAGGGGGACACTGAAGCTTTCTTT | CASGLWSGQGDTEAFF
TRBJ1-1 | TRBD1 | . | TRBV14 | TGTGCCAGCAGCCAAGATCGAGGAGGGACAGGGGGCCGAGTTACTGAAGCTTTCTTT | CASSQDRGGTGGRVTEAFF
TRBJ1-1 | TRBD1 | . | TRBV2 | TGTGCCAGCAAAAAGGGGACAGGGTTATTGAACACTGAAGCTTTCTTT | CASKKGTGLLNTEAFF
TRBJ1-6 | . | . | TRBV28 | TGTGCCAGCACCCTTAGGGCAGGGGAACATTCACCCCTCCACTTT | CASTLRAGEHSPLHF
TRBJ2-3 | . | . | TRBV18 | TGTGCCAGCTCACCACCCGGACAGCTCTACACAGATACGCAGTATTTT | CASSPPGQLYTDTQYF
TRBJ1-6 | . | . | TRBV7-6 | TGTGCCAGCAGCGAAAGGCCGACAAGCTATAATTCACCCCTCCACTTT | CASSERPTSYNSPLHF
TRBJ1-6 | . | . | TRBV11-2 | TGTGCCAGCAGCTTAGCCAGGACTTCCTATAATTCACCCCTCCACTTT | CASSLARTSYNSPLHF
TRBJ1-1 | . | . | TRBV4-3 | TGCGCCAGCAGCCCAGTCGGTCCTAACCTCGACATGAACACTGAAGCTTTCTTT | CASSPVGPNLDMNTEAFF
TRBJ1-2 | . | . | TRBV10-3 | TGTGCCATCAGAGGGGAGGCTTATGGCTACACCTTC | CAIRGEAYGYTF
TRBJ2-7 | . | . | TRBV4-2 | TGTGCCAGCAGCCAAGATCGGGAGTCCGACTCCCCGATTTGG | CASSQDRESDSPIW
TRBJ2-2 | . | . | TRBV13 | TGTGCCAGCAGCTTGCAGGACAAAAACACCGGGGAGCTGTTTTTT | CASSLQDKNTGELFF
TRBJ1-6 | . | . | TRBV5-6 | TGTGCCAGCAGCTCGGGAGGGAGTCGGTCCTATAATTCACCCCTCCACTTT | CASSSGGSRSYNSPLHF
TRBJ1-1 | TRBD1 | . | TRBV7-2 | TGTGCCAGCAGCGACAGGGGAGGTAGGACTGAAGCTTTCTTT | CASSDRGGRTEAFF
TRBJ1-2 | TRBD1 | . | TRBV27 | TGTGCCAGCAGTTTCCTCGGACAGGGAAGCTATGGCTACACCTTC | CASSFLGQGSYGYTF
TRBJ1-1 | . | . | TRBV19 | TGTGCCAGTAGATCCCTAGACCCGGGCACTGAAGCTTTCTTT | CASRSLDPGTEAFF
TRBJ2-7 | TRBD1 | . | TRBV5-4 | TGTGCCAGCAGCTTCGTGGGACAGGGATGGTACGAGCAGTACTTC | CASSFVGQGWYEQYF
TRBJ1-1 | TRBD1 | . | TRBV5-1 | TGCGCCAGCAGCCAAGAGACAGGGGTCACTGAAGCTTTCTTT | CASSQETGVTEAFF
TRBJ1-2 | . | . | TRBV27 | TGTGCCAGCAGTTTTAGTCGGCGGACAGAGGGTTATGGCTACACCTTC | CASSFSRRTEGYGYTF
TRBJ2-7 | TRBD2 | . | TRBV6-5 | TGTGCCAGCAGTTTAGTTCAACCTAGCGGGGGGTACGAGCAGTACTTC | CASSLVQPSGGYEQYF
TRBJ1-3 | TRBD1 | once | TRBV29-1 | TGCAGCGTTGTTGCCAGGGGGCATGGAAACACCATATATTTT | CSVVARGHGNTIYF
TRBJ2-7 | . | . | TRBV14 | TGTGCCAGCAGCCTCCGCTCCCCAGAGGTTTACTCCTACGAGCAGTACTTC | CASSLRSPEVYSYEQYF
TRBJ1-6 | TRBD1 | once | TRBV5-1 | TGCGCCAGCAGCTCTTACTTCCGGGACAGTAATTCACCCCTCCACTTT | CASSSYFRDSNSPLHF
TRBJ1-1 | TRBD1 | once | TRBV5-5 | TGTGCCAGCAGCCTTAATAAAAAAGAACAGGGGGAGAGCACTGAAGCTTTCTTT | CASSLNKKEQGESTEAFF
TRBJ1-2 | TRBD1 | . | TRBV5-8 | TGTGCCAGCAGCCCCGGGACAGGGCCTCCTAACTATGGCTACACCTTC | CASSPGTGPPNYGYTF
TRBJ1-6 | . | . | TRBV28 | TGTGCCAGCAGTTTAATCGGGAATTCACCCCTCCACTTT | CASSLIGNSPLHF
TRBJ2-1 | . | . | TRBV7-9 | TGTGCCAGCAGCTATTCGGTTTACAATGAGCAGTTCTTC | CASSYSVYNEQFF
TRBJ2-7 | . | few | TRBV21-1 | TGTGCCAGCAGCAAGATAGCACGCTACGAGCAGTACTTC | CASSKIARYEQYF
TRBJ1-1 | TRBD1 | . | TRBV29-1 | TGCACCGGGGACAGTAACACTGAAGCTTTCTTT | CTGDSNTEAFF
TRBJ1-1 | . | . | TRBV6-4 | TGTGCCAGCAGAGCAACGTGGGGCGAGAACACTGAAGCTTTCTTT | CASRATWGENTEAFF
TRBJ1-1 | . | . | TRBV4-3 | TGCGCCAGCAGCCAAGAGCGTTCGCGGACTGAAGCTTTCTTT | CASSQERSRTEAFF
TRBJ2-3 | TRBD1 | once | TRBV29-1 | TGCAGCGTTGACTGGCGACAGGGGGGTTTGGGGCCAGATACGCAGTATTTT | CSVDWRQGGLGPDTQYF
TRBJ2-2 | . | . | TRBV4-1 | TGCGCCAGCAGACTTAAGAACACCGGGGAGCTGTTTTTT | CASRLKNTGELFF
TRBJ1-3 | . | . | TRBV6-1 | TGTGCCAGCAGTGATTTACAGGGTTTTCCTGGAAACACCATATATTTT | CASSDLQGFPGNTIYF
TRBJ1-6 | TRBD1 | . | TRBV5-1 | TGCGCCAGCAGCGTGGACAGGGTCGGGTCTGATTCACCCCTCCACTTT | CASSVDRVGSDSPLHF